This T cell receptor (beta chain) stems from a study of technical replicates of blood from a few donors. Sequenced by immunoSEQ multiplex PCR; TCRdb stores in-frame clones only, minus some. The table has about 13,000 clones, just over 85% seen once; the top ten hold roughly 10%. Germline values: CDR1 MDHEN, CDR2 SYDVKM. This CDR3 is built from 13 residues. V shed 5 bases and J 4 bases; nucleotides not matched to a gene: 5. V and J are TRBV28 and TRBJ2-7, with 7 bases fitting TRBD2. The sequence derives from a human donor in good health. Material for sequencing was PBMCs. CDR3 sequence (DNA): TGTGCCAGCAGTCTAGCGGAGGGGTACGAGCAGTACTTC. Translation: CASSLAEGYEQYF.